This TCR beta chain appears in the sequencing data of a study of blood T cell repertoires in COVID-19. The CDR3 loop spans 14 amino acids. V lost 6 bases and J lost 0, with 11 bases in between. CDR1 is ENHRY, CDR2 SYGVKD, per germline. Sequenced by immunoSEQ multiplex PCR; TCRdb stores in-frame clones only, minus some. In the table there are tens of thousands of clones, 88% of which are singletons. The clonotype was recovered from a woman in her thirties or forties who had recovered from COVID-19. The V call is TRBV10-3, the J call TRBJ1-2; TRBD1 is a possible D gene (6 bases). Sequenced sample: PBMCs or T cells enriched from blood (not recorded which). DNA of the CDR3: TGTGCCATCAGCCTGACAGGCCCTAACTATGGCTACACCTTC. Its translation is CAISLTGPNYGYTF.